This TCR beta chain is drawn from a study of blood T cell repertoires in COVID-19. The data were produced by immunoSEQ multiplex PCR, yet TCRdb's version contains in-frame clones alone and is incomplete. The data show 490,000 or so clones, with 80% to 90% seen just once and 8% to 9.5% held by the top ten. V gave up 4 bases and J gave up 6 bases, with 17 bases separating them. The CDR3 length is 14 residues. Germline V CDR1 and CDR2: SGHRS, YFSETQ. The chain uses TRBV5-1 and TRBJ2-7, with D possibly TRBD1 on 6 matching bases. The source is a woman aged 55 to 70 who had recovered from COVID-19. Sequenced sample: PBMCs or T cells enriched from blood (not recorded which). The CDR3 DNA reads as TGCGCCAGCAGCGCCCCAGACAGGAGGTCCGAGCAGTACTTC. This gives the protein CASSAPDRRSEQYF.